Detailed here is one T cell receptor beta chain. The antigen remains undetermined. The sample originates from a study of monozygotic twins with cystic fibrosis. The wider study: Roughly 3.2 micrograms of fragmented DNA underwent around 16 PCR cycles for library preparation.

Study-wide results and caveats: In this small cohort, shared CDR3 numbers showed no association with age, concordance or disease severity. Median Simpson clonality of roughly 0.01 suggested naive T cells predominated.

The length of the CDR3 is 15 residues. Germline V gene data show CDR1 as SQVTM and CDR2 as ANQGSEA. Trimming took 1 base from V and 2 from J, leaving 12 bases between them. Method: immunoSEQ multiplex PCR; TCRdb's copy keeps in-frame clones and lacks some. The table records 12,000 to 15,000 clones, nearly 99% of them present only once. This rearrangement joins TRBV29-1 to TRBJ2-1; no clear D gene. The sequence came from a girl aged 2-10 years with cystic fibrosis. Input material: blood. CDR3 in DNA: TGCAGCGTTGAAGCCAACTGGTCGGCCTACAATGAGCAGTTCTTC. Translated, it gives CSVEANWSAYNEQFF.